In its sample, the clone carrying this T cell receptor (beta chain) was seen a few times. The record originates from a study of blood T cells in healthy people across ages. With a J-beta primer mix and a sample-barcoded 5' primer, a second PCR ran about 7 to 11 cycles. TCRdb recomputed calls from the 5' RACE reads with MiXCR, one row per CDR3 protein. Of 1.5 million to 2 million distinct CDR3 sequences listed, 30% to 35% are singletons. The junction had 14 bases not matched to a gene; V was cut back by 3 bases and J by 13 bases. Germline CDR1 reads SEHNR; CDR2 reads FQNEAQ (reference sequence). CDR3 length: 16 amino acids.

Sequencing was done on a sample of blood. The V and J genes are TRBV7-9 and TRBJ1-6; 8 nucleotides agree with TRBD1. This clonotype originated in a woman in her twenties or thirties in good health. The CDR3 reads CASSFHVGTGRGPLHF. The CDR3 region has the DNA TGTGCCAGCAGCTTCCACGTCGGGACAGGAAGGGGGCCCCTCCACTTT.